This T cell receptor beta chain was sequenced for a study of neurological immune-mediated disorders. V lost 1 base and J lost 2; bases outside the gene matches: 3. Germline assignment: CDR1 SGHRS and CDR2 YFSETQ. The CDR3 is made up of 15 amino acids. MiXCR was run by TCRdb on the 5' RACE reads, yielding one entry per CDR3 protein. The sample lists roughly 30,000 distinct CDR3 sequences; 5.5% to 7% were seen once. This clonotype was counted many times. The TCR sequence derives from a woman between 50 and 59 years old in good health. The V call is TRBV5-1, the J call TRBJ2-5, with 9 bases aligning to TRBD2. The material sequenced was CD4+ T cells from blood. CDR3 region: CASSLLAGAQETQYF. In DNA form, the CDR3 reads TGCGCCAGCAGCTTGTTAGCGGGAGCTCAAGAGACCCAGTACTTC.